This entry lists 22 T cell receptor beta chains sequenced from one sample in a study of shared clonotypes between healthy human individuals. Naive CD8 isolation took CD45RO-negative cells positively selected for CCR7 and excluded terminally differentiated effector memory CD45RA+ cells. Using immunoSEQ multiplex PCR, the repertoire was profiled, and TCRdb retains in-frame clones only, with some absent. The repertoire holds some 2 million clones, with around 96% as singletons. Sequences were obtained from naive CD8+ T cells sorted from blood. The receptors stem from a man younger than 30 in good health.

On this clone: The same CDR3 also results from other DNA sequences found in this sample. V and J are TRBV30 and TRBJ1-2, with 8 bases that match TRBD1. CDR3 length: 13 amino acids. Germline CDR1 GTSNPN, CDR2 SVGIG (reference sequence). The V segment lost 0 bases and the J segment 6 bases; nucleotides outside the gene matches: 3. The CDR3 loop is CAWSVTGEDGYTF. The CDR3 coding sequence is TGTGCCTGGAGTGTGACAGGGGAGGATGGCTACACCTTC.

Worth noting for this clone: Other nucleotide sequences from this sample produce the same CDR3. The chain combines TRBV9 with TRBJ2-7; the match to TRBD2 covers 9 bases. V shed 2 bases and J 5 bases; nucleotides not matched to a gene: 5. Per the germline V gene, CDR1 is SGDLS and CDR2 is YYNGEE. The CDR3 has 14 residues. The CDR3 region has the DNA TGTGCCAGCAGCGTTAGCGGGAGTGGGGACGAGCAGTACTTC. This sequence encodes CASSVSGSGDEQYF.

Remarks on this clone: This same CDR3 is encoded by further DNA sequences in the sample. The chain has TRBV7-9 and TRBJ2-1; weak D call: TRBD2 (5 bases). Germline V lookup: CDR1 SEHNR, CDR2 FQNEAQ (reference sequence). CDR3 length: 14 amino acids. Trimming removed 3 bases at V and 0 bases at J, with 6 bases between. CDR3 loop: CASSLDSSYNEQFF. CDR3 in DNA: TGTGCCAGCAGCTTGGACTCCTCCTACAATGAGCAGTTCTTC.

This chain connects TRBV4-1 to TRBJ2-7; the D gene is possibly TRBD2 (5 bases). V was clipped by 0 bases and J by 4 bases, with 16 bases between them. CDR3 size: 16 residues. CDR1 and CDR2 (germline): MGHRA, YSYEKL. The CDR3 DNA reads TGCGCCAGCAGCCAAGATCTAGCCTCCGAGGAGTACGAGCAGTACTTC. It translates to CASSQDLASEEYEQYF.

This chain connects TRBV29-1 to TRBJ1-1; D remains unclear. CDR1 is SQVTM and CDR2 is ANQGSEA in the germline V gene. V was shortened by 5 bases and J by 1 base, with 8 bases between the two germline ends. This CDR3 region has 12 residues. The CDR3 coding sequence is TGCAGCGTTCCTAGTGGGAACACTGAAGCTTTCTTT. It encodes CSVPSGNTEAFF.

Comments on this clone: A read error may produce the germline difference seen at one junction end. The rearrangement joins TRBV10-3 to TRBJ2-5; D assignment may be TRBD1 or TRBD2 (6 bases each). This CDR3 has 15 amino acids. Germline lookup yields CDR1 ENHRY and CDR2 SYGVKD. The CDR3 DNA reads TGTGCCGTCAGTGAGTCATCGGGGGCCATTAAGACCCAGTACTTC. Translated, it gives CAVSESSGAIKTQYF.

The chain employs TRBV7-6 and TRBJ2-6; 10 bases are shared with TRBD2. The CDR3 sequence is 19 residues long. Looked up from germline, CDR1 is SGHVS and CDR2 is FNYEAQ. V lost 3 bases to trimming and J lost 2 bases; unmatched junction nucleotides: 10. The CDR3 nucleotides read TGTGCCAGCAGCTTGCTAGCGGGGGACCATTCCACTGGGGCCAACGTCCTGACTTTC. Translated, it gives CASSLLAGDHSTGANVLTF. Full variable domain (outside the CDR3, taken from reference TRBV7-6 and TRBJ2-6): GAGVSQSPRYKVTKRGQDVALRCDPISGHVSLYWYRQALGQGPEFLTYFNYEAQQDKSGLPNDRFSAERPEGSISTLTIQRTEQRDSAMYRCASSLLAGDHSTGANVLTFGAGSRLTVL.

This chain links TRBV5-1 with TRBJ2-7; tentative D call: TRBD2 (6 bases). The CDR3 is made up of 15 amino acids. Germline lookup yields CDR1 SGHRS and CDR2 YFSETQ. Trimming took 4 bases from V and 7 from J, leaving 21 bases between them. CDR3 sequence reads: CASSPEEGLFGEQYF. CDR3 coding DNA: TGCGCCAGCAGCCCCGAGGAGGGTCTATTTGGGGAGCAGTACTTC.

CDR3 nucleotides: TGTGCCAGCAGCCCCCAGGGACAGGGGGCGGTCCATTCACCCCTCCACTTT. This encodes CASSPQGQGAVHSPLHF. V and J are TRBV13 and TRBJ1-6; 12 nucleotides match TRBD1. The CDR3 is 17 residues long. The V gene's germline CDR1 is PRHDT and CDR2 FYEKMQ (reference sequence). The ends lost 5 bases at V and 8 bases at J; junction bases unmatched: 10.

This rearrangement joins TRBV6-6 to TRBJ2-7; 7 bases match TRBD1. CDR1 is MNHNY and CDR2 is SVGAGI in the germline V gene (reference sequence). The CDR3 runs to 15 residues. V was clipped by 5 bases and J by 2 bases; unmatched bases: 9. Here the CDR3 reads CASSPWTGATYEQYF. CDR3 coding DNA: TGTGCCAGCAGTCCGTGGACAGGAGCCACCTACGAGCAGTACTTC.

Note on this clone: The same CDR3 also results from other DNA sequences found in this sample. The gene calls are TRBV27 and TRBJ2-7; 8 bases are a match to TRBD1. This CDR3 is 14 amino acids long. CDR1 and CDR2 from the germline V gene are MNHEY and SMNVEV (reference sequence). J gave up 0 bases and V 5 bases, and 3 bases lay outside the gene matches. The CDR3, as DNA: TGTGCCAGCAGTGGGACAGGCATCTCCTACGAGCAGTACTTC. Its protein product is CASSGTGISYEQYF.

The rearrangement uses TRBV28 and TRBJ2-3; TRBD2 matches 7 bases. The V gene end was trimmed by 3 bases and the J gene end by 2 bases; junction bases not matched to a gene: 11. CDR1 and CDR2 (germline): MDHEN, SYDVKM. The CDR3 is 17 residues long. The CDR3 sequence is CASSFSGAGATTDTQYF. The CDR3 nucleotides read TGTGCCAGCAGTTTCAGTGGGGCGGGAGCGACCACAGATACGCAGTATTTT.

Here the CDR3 DNA reads TGTGCCAGCAGCTCCGCGGCCCAGGGGGCGAAGAACAATGAGCAGTTCTTC. Its translation is CASSSAAQGAKNNEQFF. The chain couples TRBV11-2 to TRBJ2-1, with 8 nucleotides matching TRBD1. Germline values: CDR1 SGHAT, CDR2 FQNNGV. The CDR3 covers 17 residues. The ends lost 4 bases at V and 5 bases at J; junction bases unmatched: 13.

The CDR3 spells CASSFTETYEQYF. The CDR3 DNA follows: TGTGCCAGCAGTTTTACAGAAACCTACGAGCAGTACTTC. The V call is TRBV7-2, the J call TRBJ2-7, with D unresolved. Germline V gene lookup returns CDR1 SGHTA and CDR2 FQGNSA. Deletions cut 6 bases from V and 2 bases from J, with 11 bases between. The CDR3 runs to 13 residues.

The rearrangement joins TRBV23-1 to TRBJ2-3, with 9 nucleotides matching TRBD1. TRBV23-1 is treated as an ORF (open reading frame) with a function not yet certain. The ends lost 3 bases at V and 0 bases at J; junction bases unmatched: 7. The CDR3 spans 17 residues. CDR3 coding DNA: TGCGCCAGCAGTCAGGGGGACAGGGAAGCTAGCACAGATACGCAGTATTTT. It yields the protein CASSQGDREASTDTQYF.

This clone was found a few times. The V and J genes are TRBV5-6 and TRBJ2-7; D possibly uses TRBD1 or TRBD2 (5 bases each). Germline CDR1 SGHDT, CDR2 YYEEEE. V was clipped by 0 bases and J by 6 bases, with 16 bases between them. The CDR3 length is 15 residues. The DNA of the CDR3 is TGTGCCAGCAGCTTGGGGCCGGGACGGGGCGCCGAGCAGTACTTC. It specifies CASSLGPGRGAEQYF.

V is TRBV14 and J is TRBJ2-7, with a possible D match to TRBD2 (5 bases). V was pared by 4 bases and J by 12 bases, with 22 bases between. In germline, CDR1 is SGHDN, CDR2 FVKESK. The CDR3 totals 14 residues. The CDR3 here is CASSPDVYYSGRYF. CDR3 sequence (DNA): TGTGCCAGCAGCCCAGATGTATACTACAGCGGCAGGTACTTC.

The chain couples TRBV4-1 to TRBJ1-2; maybe TRBD1 (5 bases). Germline lookup yields CDR1 MGHRA and CDR2 YSYEKL. V was clipped by 1 base and J by 11 bases, with 17 bases between them. The CDR3 sequence is 14 residues long. CDR3: CASSQVGQGMEYTF. Written as DNA, the CDR3 is TGCGCCAGCAGCCAAGTCGGGCAGGGAATGGAGTACACCTTC.

A remark on this clone: Other DNA sequences of this sample code for an identical CDR3. V is TRBV27 and J is TRBJ1-6; tentative D call: TRBD1 (5 bases). Germline-derived CDR1 and CDR2 are MNHEY and SMNVEV (reference sequence). The length of the CDR3 is 15 residues. V was shortened by 2 bases and J by 2 bases, with 7 bases between the two germline ends. The CDR3 here is CASSLGGAYNSPLHF. The DNA of the CDR3 is TGTGCCAGCAGTTTAGGAGGGGCCTATAATTCACCCCTCCACTTT.

V and J are TRBV19 and TRBJ1-2, with D perhaps matching TRBD1 (5 bases). Germline V lookup: CDR1 LNHDA, CDR2 SQIVND (reference sequence). The CDR3 has 12 residues. V lost 7 bases and J lost 2, with 8 bases in between. The DNA of the CDR3 is TGTGCCAGTACCGCAGGGAACTATGGCTACACCTTC. This translates into CASTAGNYGYTF.

The genes are TRBV6-5 and TRBJ2-7, with D perhaps matching TRBD2 (6 bases). Trimming pared 11 bases from V and 3 bases from J, leaving 17 bases between. CDR3 length equals 13 residues. The germline V gene encodes CDR1 MNHEY and CDR2 SVGAGI. The CDR3 DNA follows: TGTGCCGTACGGAGGGAGGCAGACTACGAGCAGTACTTC. It specifies CAVRREADYEQYF.

This chain connects TRBV2 to TRBJ2-7; 11 bases are a match to TRBD1. The CDR3 extends over 15 amino acids. Germline CDR1 SNHLY, CDR2 FYNNEI. Germline trimming cut 6 bases from V and 1 base from J; bases unmatched to any gene: 5. DNA of the CDR3: TGTGCCAGCAGAGGACAGGGGGCGGTGTCCTACGAGCAGTACTTC. Protein sequence: CASRGQGAVSYEQYF. The whole variable domain, remainder taken from reference TRBV2 and TRBJ2-7, is EPEVTQTPSHQVTQMGQEVILRCVPISNHLYFYWYRQILGQKVEFLVSFYNNEISEKSEIFDDQFSVERPDGSNFTLKIRSTKLEDSAMYFCASRGQGAVSYEQYFGPGTRLTVT.